These 2 T cell receptor beta chains were sequenced from one sample in a study of blood T cells in healthy people across ages. Using a J-beta primer mix together with a sample-barcoded 5' primer, a second PCR was run for roughly 7 to 11 cycles. TCRdb passed the 5' RACE reads through MiXCR, listing each CDR3 protein once. The sample yields some 1.5 million distinct CDR3 sequences, 28% seen once. Source material: blood. Receptors originate from a woman aged 30 to 39 in good health.

There are a few counts of this clonotype. This chain connects TRBV7-2 to TRBJ2-3; a possible D gene is TRBD1 (6 bases). This CDR3 region has 14 residues. Germline V gene data show CDR1 as SGHTA and CDR2 as FQGNSA. Trimming left V 3 bases short and J 4 bases short, with 11 bases between. The CDR3 loop is CASSFQGFADTQYF. The CDR3 nucleotides read TGTGCCAGCAGCTTCCAGGGGTTCGCAGATACGCAGTATTTT.

This clonotype was found a few times. The gene calls are TRBV28 and TRBJ1-5; D uncertain. CDR3 length: 12 residues. Germline V gives CDR1 MDHEN, CDR2 SYDVKM. V lost 11 bases to trimming and J lost 7 bases, with 15 bases between them. The chain's CDR3 is CAARQAIQPQHF. The DNA for the CDR3 is TGTGCCGCAAGGCAGGCGATCCAGCCCCAGCATTTT.